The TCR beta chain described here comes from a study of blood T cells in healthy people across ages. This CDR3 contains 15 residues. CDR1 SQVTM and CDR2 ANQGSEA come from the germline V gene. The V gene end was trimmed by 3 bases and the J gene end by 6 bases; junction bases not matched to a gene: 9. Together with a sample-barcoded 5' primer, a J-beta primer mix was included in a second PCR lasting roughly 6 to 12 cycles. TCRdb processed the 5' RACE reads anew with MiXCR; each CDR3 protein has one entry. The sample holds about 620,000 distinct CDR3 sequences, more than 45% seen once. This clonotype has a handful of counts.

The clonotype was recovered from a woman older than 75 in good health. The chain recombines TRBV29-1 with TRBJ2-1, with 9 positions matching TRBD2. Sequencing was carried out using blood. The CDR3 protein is CSVESEREVSNEQFF. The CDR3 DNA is TGCAGCGTTGAGAGCGAGCGGGAGGTTAGCAATGAGCAGTTCTTC.